These 20 T cell receptor beta chains share one sample of origin, sequenced in a study of T cell repertoires in cytomegalovirus infection. Via MiXCR, TCRdb re-called the reads, giving one row per CDR3 protein. This sample has about 740,000 distinct CDR3 sequences; roughly a third occur once, and the top ten carry roughly 2.9%. The sequencing input was PBMCs. These receptor sequences come from a human donor in good health (CMV status not recorded). Some clones in this sample may be carry-over from other donors' samples.

Points on this clonotype: As the CDR3 is not closed by the conserved phenylalanine or tryptophan, this likely results from a read error. The rearrangement joins TRBV7-8 to TRBJ2-7; TRBD1 aligns across 7 bases. Losses at the gene ends were 5 bases for V and 0 bases for J; bases not matched to a gene: 7. The CDR3 consists of 15 residues. Germline assignment: CDR1 SGHVS and CDR2 FQNEAQ. The DNA of the CDR3 is TGTGCCAGCAGCCCAACCCGGGACAGCTCCTACGAGCAGTACTTA. Protein product: CASSPTRDSSYEQYL.

CDR3 in DNA: TGTGCCAGCAGCGCCCGGACGCAACTCTCTGGAAACACCATATATTTT. This gives the protein CASSARTQLSGNTIYF. The rearrangement links TRBV7-9 to TRBJ1-3; D is unclear. Trimming stripped 5 bases from V and 0 bases from J, with 14 bases between. This CDR3 is built from 16 residues. CDR1 is SEHNR and CDR2 is FQNEAQ in the germline V gene (reference sequence). The variable domain in full, completed from reference TRBV7-9 and TRBJ1-3, reads DTGVSQNPRHKITKRGQNVTFRCDPISEHNRLYWYRQTLGQGPEFLTYFQNEAQLEKSRLLSDRFSAERPKGSFSTLEIQRTEQGDSAMYLCASSARTQLSGNTIYFGEGSWLTVV.

The chain carries TRBV15 and TRBJ1-2, with 7 bases lining up with TRBD1. With 3 bases clipped from V and 8 bases from J, the junction kept 3 bases outside the gene matches. The germline V gene has CDR1 LNHNV and CDR2 YYDKDF (reference sequence). The CDR3 is 12 amino acids. CDR3 nucleotide sequence: TGTGCCACCAGCAGGACAGGGTACGGCTACACCTTC. Encoded protein: CATSRTGYGYTF.

This clonotype was seen more than once but under ten times. The genes are TRBV19 and TRBJ1-5; D remains ambiguous. Germline V gives CDR1 LNHDA, CDR2 SQIVND (reference sequence). Trimming took 10 bases from V and 6 from J, leaving 16 bases between them. The CDR3 has 13 amino acids. DNA for the CDR3: TGTGCCACTCAAGGAGGGTGGGGTCAGCCCCAGCATTTT. Its translation: CATQGGWGQPQHF.

The CDR3 DNA reads TGTGCCAGCAGCCGCGGGGTTAGTGGTACGCAGTATTTT. Residues: CASSRGVSGTQYF. V gene TRBV11-3 combines with J gene TRBJ2-3; possible D gene TRBD2, 6 bases. The CDR3 spans 13 residues. V was pared by 5 bases and J by 8 bases, with 14 bases between. Germline V lookup: CDR1 SGHNT, CDR2 YENEEA.

The chain combines TRBV10-3 with TRBJ2-1; D call uncertain. Germline V gene lookup returns CDR1 ENHRY and CDR2 SYGVKD. This CDR3 spans 15 amino acids. The ends were cut back, 3 bases at V and 5 bases at J, with 14 bases in the middle. In DNA form, the CDR3 reads TGTGCCATCAGTGACGCCCGTCGGCCCGACAATGAGCAGTTCTTC. Protein: CAISDARRPDNEQFF.

J is TRBJ1-2 and V is TRBV12-3 or TRBV12-4; 10 nucleotides agree with TRBD1. The CDR3 is 16 amino acids. V dropped 1 base and J dropped 8; count of bases not matched to a gene: 10. As DNA, the CDR3 is TGTGCCAGCAGTTTAGGACAGGGGGCGTTCGGACAGGGCTACACCTTC. Protein sequence: CASSLGQGAFGQGYTF.

This clonotype came up a few times. This chain connects TRBV7-2 to TRBJ2-7; 9 positions agree with TRBD1. Germline V gives CDR1 SGHTA, CDR2 FQGNSA. The trim removed 4 bases at V and 9 bases at J, leaving 7 bases unmatched. The CDR3 is 13 residues long. In DNA form, the CDR3 reads TGTGCCAGCAGCTCCGGGACAGGGATGCTGCAGTACTTC. Translation: CASSSGTGMLQYF.

The chain links TRBV19 to TRBJ1-6; D is perhaps TRBD1 (6 bases). CDR1 is LNHDA, CDR2 SQIVND, per germline (reference sequence). The CDR3 is 15 residues long. V was cut by 9 bases and J by 7 bases, with 19 bases left in between. CDR3 loop: CASHRTVGLNSPLHF. CDR3 bases: TGTGCCAGCCACCGGACAGTCGGGCTGAATTCACCCCTCCACTTT.

This clonotype was recorded a few times. The J gene is TRBJ2-5, the V gene TRBV20-1, with 7 bases matching TRBD2. Germline trimming cut 4 bases from V and 5 bases from J; bases unmatched to any gene: 19. The length of the CDR3 is 17 residues. CDR1 DFQATT and CDR2 SNEGSKA come from the germline V gene (reference sequence). The CDR3 loop reads CSATGLVSGLMRETQYF. The CDR3 nucleotides read TGCAGTGCTACAGGACTAGTAAGCGGTTTAATGCGGGAGACCCAGTACTTC.

The J gene is TRBJ2-6, the V gene TRBV24-1; no reliable D call. CDR1 KGHDR and CDR2 SFDVKD come from the germline V gene. The CDR3 has 17 amino acids. V lost 4 bases and J 0 bases, leaving 12 bases between the germline ends. The CDR3 region is CATSDPTGPSGANVLTF. CDR3 sequence (DNA): TGTGCCACCAGTGACCCTACCGGGCCCTCTGGGGCCAACGTCCTGACTTTC.

The chain carries TRBV6-8 and TRBJ1-2, with unresolved D. In germline, CDR1 is MNHGY, CDR2 SAAAGT. The germline V and J ends were trimmed by 6 bases and 6 bases, with 14 bases remaining between them. The CDR3 contains 13 residues. The CDR3 here is CASSPRARNGYTF. As DNA, the CDR3 is TGTGCCAGCAGCCCCCGGGCAAGAAATGGCTACACCTTC.

The rearrangement uses TRBV12-3 or TRBV12-4 and TRBJ1-1; no reliable D call. The ends were cut back, 2 bases at V and 4 bases at J, with 17 bases in the middle. The CDR3 totals 16 residues. The CDR3 DNA follows: TGTGCCAGCAGTTTATCGTGGAGGACGCGGGGCACTGAAGCTTTCTTT. As protein: CASSLSWRTRGTEAFF.

This clonotype has a handful of counts. The chain uses TRBV9 and TRBJ2-1, with TRBD2 identical over 7 bases. V gave up 2 bases and J gave up 1 base; unmatched junction bases: 3. Germline V CDR1 and CDR2: SGDLS, YYNGEE. The CDR3 is made up of 15 amino acids. CDR3 loop: CASSVSGFSYNEQFF. The CDR3 DNA sequence: TGTGCCAGCAGCGTTAGCGGGTTTTCCTACAATGAGCAGTTCTTC.

This clonotype is a singleton in its sample. J is TRBJ2-3 and V is TRBV7-9, with TRBD2 matching over 8 bases. In germline, CDR1 is SEHNR, CDR2 FQNEAQ (reference sequence). The trim removed 8 bases at V and 3 bases at J, leaving 10 bases unmatched. This CDR3 spans 15 amino acids. In nucleotides, the CDR3 is TGTGCCAGCTCCCAGCGGGAGAGTTGGACAGATACGCAGTATTTT. It yields the protein CASSQRESWTDTQYF.

This clonotype was detected a few times. This chain links TRBV7-9 with TRBJ1-2, with D maybe TRBD1 (6 bases). Germline loops: CDR1 SEHNR, CDR2 FQNEAQ (reference sequence). V was shortened by 4 bases and J by 1 base, with 16 bases between the two germline ends. This CDR3 is built from 16 residues. CDR3: CASSSDDRWLNYGYTF. The CDR3 DNA reads TGTGCCAGCAGCTCAGATGACAGGTGGCTTAACTATGGCTACACCTTC.

The chain is built from TRBV7-6 and TRBJ1-1; TRBD1 aligns across 7 bases. This CDR3 is 16 amino acids long. Unmatched junction bases numbered 15, after V lost 0 bases and J lost 11 bases. Germline CDR1 SGHVS, CDR2 FNYEAQ. CDR3 sequence reads: CASSLAYKGGDSSAFF. In DNA, the CDR3 is TGTGCCAGCAGCTTAGCGTACAAAGGGGGCGATTCGAGTGCTTTCTTT. Based on the CDR3 plus reference TRBV7-6 and TRBJ1-1, the full variable domain is GAGVSQSPRYKVTKRGQDVALRCDPISGHVSLYWYRQALGQGPEFLTYFNYEAQQDKSGLPNDRFSAERPEGSISTLTIQRTEQRDSAMYRCASSLAYKGGDSSAFFGQGTRLTVV.

The sample holds a few counts of this clonotype. The chain combines TRBV6-5 with TRBJ2-7; TRBD2 agrees at 7 bases. Looked up from germline, CDR1 is MNHEY and CDR2 is SVGAGI. The CDR3 is 15 residues long. V gave up 0 bases and J gave up 2 bases; unmatched junction bases: 4. CDR3 loop: CASSYSRGNAYEQYF. The DNA for the CDR3 is TGTGCCAGCAGTTACTCGCGGGGGAATGCCTACGAGCAGTACTTC.

In the case of this clonotype: At one end the junction does not follow the germline gene, possibly because of a read error. V and J are TRBV5-1 and TRBJ2-7; D perhaps matches TRBD2 (6 bases). Germline V gives CDR1 SGHRS, CDR2 YFSETQ. The length of the CDR3 is 13 residues. CDR3 in DNA: TGCGCCAGCACCGCGGGACCGTATTACGAGAAGTACTTC. Translation gives CASTAGPYYEKYF.

This clonotype has only a few counts. The chain has TRBV6-1 and TRBJ2-7, with 8 bases matching TRBD1. V dropped 7 bases and J dropped 2; count of bases not matched to a gene: 4. Germline CDR1 is MNHNS and CDR2 is SASEGT. This CDR3 contains 13 residues. The CDR3 region is CASTRQGPYEQYF. Here the CDR3 DNA reads TGTGCCAGCACCAGACAGGGGCCCTACGAGCAGTACTTC.